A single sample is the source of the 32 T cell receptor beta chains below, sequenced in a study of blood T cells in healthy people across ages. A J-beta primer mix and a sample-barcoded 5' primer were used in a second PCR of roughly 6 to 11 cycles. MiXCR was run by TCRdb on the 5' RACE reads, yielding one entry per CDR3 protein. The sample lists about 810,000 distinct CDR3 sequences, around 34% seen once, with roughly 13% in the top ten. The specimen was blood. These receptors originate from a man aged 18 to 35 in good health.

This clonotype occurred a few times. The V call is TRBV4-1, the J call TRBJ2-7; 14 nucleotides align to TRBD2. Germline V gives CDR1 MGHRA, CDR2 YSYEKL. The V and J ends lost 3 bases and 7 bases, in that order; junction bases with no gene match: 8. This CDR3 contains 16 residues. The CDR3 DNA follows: TGCGCCAGCAGCCAGTCGAGGGGACTAGCGGGAGTGGAGCAGTACTTC. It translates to CASSQSRGLAGVEQYF.

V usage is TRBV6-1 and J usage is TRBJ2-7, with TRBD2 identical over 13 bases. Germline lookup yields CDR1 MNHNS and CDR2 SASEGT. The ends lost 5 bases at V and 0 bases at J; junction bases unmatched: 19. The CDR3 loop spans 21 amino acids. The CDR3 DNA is TGTGCCAGCAGTAATCTTCTCCGGGGTGGACTAGCGGGGGTGAACTCCTACGAGCAGTACTTC. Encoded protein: CASSNLLRGGLAGVNSYEQYF.

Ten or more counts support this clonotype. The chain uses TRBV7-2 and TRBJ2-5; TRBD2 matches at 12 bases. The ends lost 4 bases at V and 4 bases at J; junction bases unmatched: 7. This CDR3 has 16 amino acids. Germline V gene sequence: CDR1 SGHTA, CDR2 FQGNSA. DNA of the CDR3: TGTGCCAGCAGCTCCACGGGACTAGCGGGTGGAGAGACCCAGTACTTC. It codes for CASSSTGLAGGETQYF.

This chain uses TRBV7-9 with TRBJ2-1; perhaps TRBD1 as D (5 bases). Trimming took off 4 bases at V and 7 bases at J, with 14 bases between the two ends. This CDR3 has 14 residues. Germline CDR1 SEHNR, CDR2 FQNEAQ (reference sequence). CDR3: CASSSPDRSNEQFF. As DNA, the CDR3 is TGTGCCAGCAGCTCACCCGACAGATCGAATGAGCAGTTCTTC. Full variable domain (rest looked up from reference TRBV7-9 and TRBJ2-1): DTGVSQNPRHKITKRGQNVTFRCDPISEHNRLYWYRQTLGQGPEFLTYFQNEAQLEKSRLLSDRFSAERPKGSFSTLEIQRTEQGDSAMYLCASSSPDRSNEQFFGPGTRLTVL.

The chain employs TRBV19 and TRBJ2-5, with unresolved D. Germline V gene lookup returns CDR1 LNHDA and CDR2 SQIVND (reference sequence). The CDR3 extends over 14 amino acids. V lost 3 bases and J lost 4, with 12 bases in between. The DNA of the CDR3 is TGTGCCAGTAGTATTGGCTCAGGCACAGAGACCCAGTACTTC. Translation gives CASSIGSGTETQYF.

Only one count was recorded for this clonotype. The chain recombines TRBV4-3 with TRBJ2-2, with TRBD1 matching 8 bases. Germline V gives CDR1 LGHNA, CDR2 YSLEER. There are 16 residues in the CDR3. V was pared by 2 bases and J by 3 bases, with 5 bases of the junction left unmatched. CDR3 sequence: CASSQHRGKDTGELFF. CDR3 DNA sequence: TGCGCCAGCAGCCAACACAGGGGGAAAGACACCGGGGAGCTGTTTTTT.

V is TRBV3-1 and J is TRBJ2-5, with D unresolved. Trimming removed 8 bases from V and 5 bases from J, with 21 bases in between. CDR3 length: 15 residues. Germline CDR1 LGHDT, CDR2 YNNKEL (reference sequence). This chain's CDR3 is CASLSSWVLEETQYF. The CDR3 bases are TGTGCCAGCCTCTCCTCATGGGTTTTGGAGGAGACCCAGTACTTC.

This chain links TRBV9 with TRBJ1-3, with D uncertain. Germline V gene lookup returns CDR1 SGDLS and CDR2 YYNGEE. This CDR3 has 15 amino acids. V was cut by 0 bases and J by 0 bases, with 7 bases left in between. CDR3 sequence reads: CASSVDYNSGNTIYF. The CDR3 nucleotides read TGTGCCAGCAGCGTAGATTATAACTCTGGAAACACCATATATTTT.

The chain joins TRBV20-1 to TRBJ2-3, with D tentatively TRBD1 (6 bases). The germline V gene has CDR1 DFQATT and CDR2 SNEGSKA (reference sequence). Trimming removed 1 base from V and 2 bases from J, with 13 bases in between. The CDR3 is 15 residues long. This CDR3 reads CSARGSDRPTDTQYF. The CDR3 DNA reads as TGCAGTGCTAGAGGTTCGGACAGACCCACAGATACGCAGTATTTT.

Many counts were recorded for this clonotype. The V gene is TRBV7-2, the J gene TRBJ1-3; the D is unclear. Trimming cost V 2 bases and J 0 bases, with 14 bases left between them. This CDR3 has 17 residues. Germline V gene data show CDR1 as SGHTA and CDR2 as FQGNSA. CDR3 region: CASSLYGAAGSGNTIYF. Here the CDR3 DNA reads TGTGCCAGCAGCTTATATGGCGCAGCCGGCTCTGGAAACACCATATATTTT.

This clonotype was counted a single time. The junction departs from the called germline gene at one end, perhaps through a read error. CDR3 sequence: CAVSEVQMNTEAFF. For the CDR3, the DNA is TGTGCCGTCAGTGAGGTACAGATGAACACTGAAGCTTTCTTT. The V call is TRBV10-3, the J call TRBJ1-1; D ambiguous. This CDR3 is built from 14 residues. Germline values: CDR1 ENHRY, CDR2 SYGVKD.

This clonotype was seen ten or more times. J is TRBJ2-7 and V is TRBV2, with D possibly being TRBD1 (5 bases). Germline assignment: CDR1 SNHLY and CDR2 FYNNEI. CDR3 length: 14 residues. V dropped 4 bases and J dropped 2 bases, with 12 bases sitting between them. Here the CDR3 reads CASSVQGRTYEQYF. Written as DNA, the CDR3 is TGTGCCAGCAGTGTCCAGGGAAGGACCTACGAGCAGTACTTC.

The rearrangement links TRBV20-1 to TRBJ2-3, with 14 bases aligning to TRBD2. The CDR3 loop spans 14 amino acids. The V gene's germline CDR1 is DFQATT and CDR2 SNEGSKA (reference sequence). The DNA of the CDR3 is TGCAGGACTAGCGGGGGGGAGAGCACAGATACGCAGTATTTT. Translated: CRTSGGESTDTQYF.

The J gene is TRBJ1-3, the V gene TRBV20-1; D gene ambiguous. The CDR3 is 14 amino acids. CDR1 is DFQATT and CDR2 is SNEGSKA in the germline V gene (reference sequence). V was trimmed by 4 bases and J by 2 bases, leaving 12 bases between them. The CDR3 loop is CSAIQVTAGNTIYF. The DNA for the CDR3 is TGCAGTGCTATCCAGGTTACTGCTGGAAACACCATATATTTT.

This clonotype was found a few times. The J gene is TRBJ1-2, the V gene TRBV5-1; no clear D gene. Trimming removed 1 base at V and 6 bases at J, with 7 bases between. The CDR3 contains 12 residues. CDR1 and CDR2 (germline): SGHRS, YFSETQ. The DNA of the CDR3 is TGCGCCAGCAGCTTGTATTTCGATGGCTACACCTTC. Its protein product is CASSLYFDGYTF.

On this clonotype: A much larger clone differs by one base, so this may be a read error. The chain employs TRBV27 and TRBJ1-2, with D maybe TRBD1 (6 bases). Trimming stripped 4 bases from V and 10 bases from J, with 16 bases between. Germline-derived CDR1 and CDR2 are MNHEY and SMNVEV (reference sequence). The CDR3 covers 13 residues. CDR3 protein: CASSSGQFRDYTF. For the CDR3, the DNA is TGTGCCAGCAGTTCCGGACAGTTTAGGGACTACACCTTC.

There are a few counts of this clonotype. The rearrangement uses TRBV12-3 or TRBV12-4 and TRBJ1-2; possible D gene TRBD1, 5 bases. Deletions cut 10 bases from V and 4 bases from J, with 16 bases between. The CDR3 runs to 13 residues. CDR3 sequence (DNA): TGTGCCATCGACAGACTTAGCGCCTATGGCTACACCTTC. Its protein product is CAIDRLSAYGYTF.

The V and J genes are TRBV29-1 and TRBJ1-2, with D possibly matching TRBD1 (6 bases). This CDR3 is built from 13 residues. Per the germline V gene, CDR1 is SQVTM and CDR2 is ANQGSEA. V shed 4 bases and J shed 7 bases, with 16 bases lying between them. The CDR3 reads CSVAQGRERGYTF. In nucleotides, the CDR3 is TGCAGCGTTGCCCAGGGGCGCGAGCGTGGCTACACCTTC.

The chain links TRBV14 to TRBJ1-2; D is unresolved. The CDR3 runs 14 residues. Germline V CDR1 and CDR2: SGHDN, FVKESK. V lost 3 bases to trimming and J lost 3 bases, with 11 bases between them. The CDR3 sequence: CASSQREWDYGYTF. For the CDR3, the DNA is TGTGCCAGCAGCCAGAGGGAGTGGGACTATGGCTACACCTTC.

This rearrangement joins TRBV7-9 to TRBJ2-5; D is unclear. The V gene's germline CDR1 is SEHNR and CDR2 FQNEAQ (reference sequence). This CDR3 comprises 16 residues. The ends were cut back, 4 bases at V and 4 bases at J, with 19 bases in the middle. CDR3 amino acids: CASSSSLGAGVETQYF. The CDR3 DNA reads TGTGCCAGCAGCTCCAGCCTCGGAGCTGGGGTAGAGACCCAGTACTTC. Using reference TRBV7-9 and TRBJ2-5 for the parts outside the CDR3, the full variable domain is DTGVSQNPRHKITKRGQNVTFRCDPISEHNRLYWYRQTLGQGPEFLTYFQNEAQLEKSRLLSDRFSAERPKGSFSTLEIQRTEQGDSAMYLCASSSSLGAGVETQYFGPGTRLLVL.

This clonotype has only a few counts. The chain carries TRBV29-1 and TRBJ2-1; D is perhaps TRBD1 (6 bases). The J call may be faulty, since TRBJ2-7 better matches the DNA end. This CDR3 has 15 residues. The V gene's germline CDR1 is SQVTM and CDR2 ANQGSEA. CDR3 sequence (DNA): TGCAGCGTTGAACCCTCAGGGGTTAACTACAATGAGCAGTACTTC. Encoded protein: CSVEPSGVNYNEQYF.

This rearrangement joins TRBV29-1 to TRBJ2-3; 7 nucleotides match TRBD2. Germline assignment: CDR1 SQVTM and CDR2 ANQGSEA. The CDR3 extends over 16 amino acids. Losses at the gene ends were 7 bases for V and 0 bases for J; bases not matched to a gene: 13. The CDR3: CSALTGAGVSTDTQYF. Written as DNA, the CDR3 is TGCAGCGCCTTGACGGGTGCGGGGGTTAGCACAGATACGCAGTATTTT.

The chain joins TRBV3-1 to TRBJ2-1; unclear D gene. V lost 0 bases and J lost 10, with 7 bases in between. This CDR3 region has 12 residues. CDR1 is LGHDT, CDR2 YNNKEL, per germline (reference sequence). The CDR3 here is CASSQDSGEQFF. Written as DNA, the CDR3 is TGTGCCAGCAGCCAAGATTCAGGAGAGCAGTTCTTC.

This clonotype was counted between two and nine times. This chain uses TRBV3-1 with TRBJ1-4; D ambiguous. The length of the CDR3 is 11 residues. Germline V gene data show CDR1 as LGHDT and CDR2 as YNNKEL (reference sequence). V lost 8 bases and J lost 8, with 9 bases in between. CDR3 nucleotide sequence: TGTGCCAGCGGCGGAAGGGAAAAACTGTTTTTT. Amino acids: CASGGREKLFF. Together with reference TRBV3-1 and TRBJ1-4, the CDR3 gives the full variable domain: DTAVSQTPKYLVTQMGNDKSIKCEQNLGHDTMYWYKQDSKKFLKIMFSYNNKELIINETVPNRFSPKSPDKAHLNLHINSLELGDSAVYFCASGGREKLFFGSGTQLSVL.

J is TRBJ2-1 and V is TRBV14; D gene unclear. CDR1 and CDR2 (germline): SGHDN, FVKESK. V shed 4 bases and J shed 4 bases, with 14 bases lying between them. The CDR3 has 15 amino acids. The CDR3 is CASSPTTSRYNEQFF. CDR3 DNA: TGTGCCAGCAGCCCCACGACTTCGCGGTACAATGAGCAGTTCTTC.

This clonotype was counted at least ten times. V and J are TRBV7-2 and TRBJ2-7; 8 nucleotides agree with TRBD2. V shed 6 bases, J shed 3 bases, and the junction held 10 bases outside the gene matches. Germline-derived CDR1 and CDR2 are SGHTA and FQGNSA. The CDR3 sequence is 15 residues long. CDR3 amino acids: CASRTASGTSYEQYF. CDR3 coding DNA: TGTGCCAGCAGAACGGCGTCCGGGACTAGCTACGAGCAGTACTTC.

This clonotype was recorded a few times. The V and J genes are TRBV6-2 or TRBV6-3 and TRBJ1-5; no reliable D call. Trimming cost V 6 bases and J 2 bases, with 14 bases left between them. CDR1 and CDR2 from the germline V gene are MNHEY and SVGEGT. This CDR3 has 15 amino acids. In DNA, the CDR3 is TGTGCCAGCAGCCAACACAAAGCGGGCAATCAGCCCCAGCATTTT. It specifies CASSQHKAGNQPQHF.

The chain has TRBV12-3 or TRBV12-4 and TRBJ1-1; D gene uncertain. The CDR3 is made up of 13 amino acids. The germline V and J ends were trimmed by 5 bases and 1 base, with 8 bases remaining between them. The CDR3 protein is CASSHTANTEAFF. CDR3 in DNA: TGTGCCAGCAGTCATACAGCGAACACTGAAGCTTTCTTT.

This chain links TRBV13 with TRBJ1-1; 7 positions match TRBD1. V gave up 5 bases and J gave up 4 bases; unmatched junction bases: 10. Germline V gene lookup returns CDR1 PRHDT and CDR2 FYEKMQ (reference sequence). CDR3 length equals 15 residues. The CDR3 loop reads CASSTRDSAFTEAFF. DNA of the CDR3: TGTGCCAGCAGCACCAGGGACAGCGCATTCACTGAAGCTTTCTTT.

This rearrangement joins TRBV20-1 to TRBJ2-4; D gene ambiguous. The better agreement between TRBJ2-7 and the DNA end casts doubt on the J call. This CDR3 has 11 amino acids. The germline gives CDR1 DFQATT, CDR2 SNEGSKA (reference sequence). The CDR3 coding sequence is TGCAGTGCAGAGGAACGATACGAGCAGTACTTC. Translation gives CSAEERYEQYF.

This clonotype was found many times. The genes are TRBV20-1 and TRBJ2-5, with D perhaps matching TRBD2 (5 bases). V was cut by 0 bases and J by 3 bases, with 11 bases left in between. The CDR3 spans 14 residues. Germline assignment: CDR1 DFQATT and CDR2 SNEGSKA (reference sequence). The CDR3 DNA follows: TGCAGTGCTAGAGAGACCGGGATCAAAGAGACCCAGTACTTC. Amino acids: CSARETGIKETQYF.

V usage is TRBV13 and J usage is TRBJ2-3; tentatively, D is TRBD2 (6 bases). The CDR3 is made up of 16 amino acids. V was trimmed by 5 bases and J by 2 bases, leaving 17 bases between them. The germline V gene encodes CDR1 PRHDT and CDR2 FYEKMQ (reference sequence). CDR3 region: CASSARGVRYTDTQYF. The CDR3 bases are TGTGCCAGCAGCGCTCGCGGGGTAAGATACACAGATACGCAGTATTTT.